The sample holds a few counts of the clone carrying this T cell receptor (beta chain). Its specificity is not known. TCRdb re-called the 5' RACE reads with MiXCR, one entry per CDR3 protein. The data contain around 150,000 distinct CDR3 sequences, around 10% of them singletons. The data originate from a study of CD8 T cells in ankylosing spondylitis. Broader study findings: Blood of patients with ankylosing spondylitis appeared to be characterized by a TCR beta motif of fewer than 10 highly homologous variants. Disease-linked clones bore a CD8+ phenotype and were relatively rare in peripheral blood.

The specimen was blood, either unsorted or a sorted T cell fraction (not recorded which). This clonotype was sampled from a male donor with ankylosing spondylitis or in good health (not recorded which).

The CDR3 DNA reads as TGTGCCAGCAGCCAAAGTAGCGGGAAAGAGACCCAGTACTTC. Encoded protein: CASSQSSGKETQYF. V usage is TRBV3-1 and J usage is TRBJ2-5, with 8 bases that match TRBD2. Germline CDR1 and CDR2: LGHDT and YNNKEL (reference sequence). The CDR3 is made up of 14 amino acids. The V and J ends lost 2 bases and 3 bases, in that order; junction bases with no gene match: 2.